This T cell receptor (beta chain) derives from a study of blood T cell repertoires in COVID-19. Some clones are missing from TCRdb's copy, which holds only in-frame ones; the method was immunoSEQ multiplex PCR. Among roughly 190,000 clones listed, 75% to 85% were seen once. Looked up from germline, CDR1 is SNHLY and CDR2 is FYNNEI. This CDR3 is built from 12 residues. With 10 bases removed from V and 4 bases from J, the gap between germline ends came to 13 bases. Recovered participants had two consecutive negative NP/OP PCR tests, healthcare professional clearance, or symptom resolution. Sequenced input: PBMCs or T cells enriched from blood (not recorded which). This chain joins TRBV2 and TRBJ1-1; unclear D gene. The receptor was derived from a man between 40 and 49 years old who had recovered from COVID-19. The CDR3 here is CATGPGGTEAFF. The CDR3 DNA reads TGTGCCACCGGGCCGGGAGGCACTGAAGCTTTCTTT.